This T cell receptor beta chain came from a study of molecular identifiers for immune sequencing clone quantification. Overall study: Replicate experiments took RNA from around 18,000 or 91,000 naive CD8 cells, divided it five ways and sequenced four.

The study, taken as a whole, reports: Sharing of a barcode by identical TCR molecules could cause highly expanded clone sizes to be underestimated.

Concerning this clonotype itself: The antigen remains unidentified.

Trimming left V 4 bases short and J 2 bases short, with 15 bases between. The CDR3 spans 15 residues. The germline V gene encodes CDR1 SEHNR and CDR2 FQNEAQ (reference sequence). Methods described previously, with TCR primers listed, were used for bulk TCR libraries. TCRdb independently ran MiXCR on the PCR reads; one entry per CDR3 protein. The table records around 460,000 distinct CDR3 sequences, 20% to 25% of them present only once. Source material for naive CD8 libraries was about 19,000 to 1,100,000 sorted cells, with 10%, 30% or 50% RNA. V usage is TRBV7-9 and J usage is TRBJ2-7, with D possibly being TRBD1 or TRBD2 (5 bases each). The sequenced material came from naive CD8+ T cells from blood, with Jurkat cell RNA spiked in. Documented subset: FACS-sorted CD8+CD4-CCR7+CD45RA+ naive T cells. The receptor's source is a human donor in good health. Some libraries in this study had Jurkat cell RNA spiked in. The CDR3 DNA follows: TGTGCCAGCAGCTCTACGGGACCAGCGACCTACGAGCAGTACTTC. Translation gives CASSSTGPATYEQYF.